The sample holds many counts of the clone carrying this T cell receptor beta chain. Antigen specificity is unknown. The data were taken from a study of cytotoxic CD8 clonotypes in ibrutinib-treated CLL. Overall study context: Specimens for response were gathered following a median roughly twelve months of therapy, spanning 6 to 36.

Study results and limitations: Clonality went up at ibrutinib response and then declined back toward baseline at progression.

This table comes from immunoSEQ multiplex PCR, and its TCRdb copy is limited to in-frame clones, with some not included. The sample lists about 200,000 clones, about 72% occurring once. The source of this sequence is a human donor with chronic lymphocytic leukemia. The sample was PBMCs, taken after 24 months of ibrutinib treatment.

CDR3 bases: TGTGCCAGCAGTTTGAACCGGGACTTAAATCAGCCCCAGCATTTT. It encodes CASSLNRDLNQPQHF. This chain connects TRBV6-5 to TRBJ1-5; TRBD1 might be the D (5 bases). The CDR3 covers 15 residues. Germline V gene lookup returns CDR1 MNHEY and CDR2 SVGAGI. Trimming shortened V by 4 bases and J by 4 bases, and 14 bases separated the two germline ends.